The 10 T cell receptor beta chains reported below all come from one sample, sequenced in a study of blood T cell repertoires in acute mononucleosis. Time point defined: acute infectious mononucleosis, at clinical presentation within 2 weeks of symptom onset (visit 1). TCRdb's copy holds only in-frame clones and misses some; the assay was immunoSEQ multiplex PCR. This sample has some 2,200 clones; under 35% occur once, and the top ten carry about 40%. Sequenced material: EBV YVL epitope tetramer+ CD8+ T cells sorted from PBMCs, taken during acute infectious mononucleosis. Subset noted: CD8 T cells binding a tetramer with EBV BRLF1 109-117 peptide (YVL-BR). These receptors came from a woman aged 18-30 years with infectious mononucleosis caused by EBV.

As to this clone: One base separates it from a far larger clone, so it is likely a read error. The identical CDR3 is also encoded by other nucleotide sequences in the sample. This chain links TRBV7-2 with TRBJ2-1; perhaps TRBD2 as D (5 bases). With 3 bases removed from V and 4 bases from J, the gap between germline ends came to 10 bases. This CDR3 region has 14 residues. The germline V gene encodes CDR1 SGHTA and CDR2 FQGNSA. The CDR3 nucleotides are TGTGCCAGCAGCTTCGACCCGGGGTACAATGAGCAGTTCTTC. Translation gives CASSFDPGYNEQFF.

With regard to this clone: A far bigger clonotype differs at one base, so this is likely a read error. Other nucleotide sequences in the sample specify the same CDR3. The chain is built from TRBV29-1 and TRBJ1-2; 7 bases match TRBD1. The germline V gene has CDR1 SQVTM and CDR2 ANQGSEA. CDR3 length equals 14 residues. The CDR3 protein is CSVECLGGWYGYTF. The DNA of the CDR3 is TGCAGTGTTGAATGTTTAGGGGGCTGGTATGGCTACACCTTC.

This clone was recorded at least ten times. Here the CDR3 DNA reads TGTGCCAGTAGTGAAGGGGCTGTTGGCACCGGGGAGCTGTTTTTT. This encodes CASSEGAVGTGELFF. The V gene is TRBV19, the J gene TRBJ2-2; D perhaps matches TRBD1 (5 bases). The CDR3 length is 15 residues. Trimming took off 5 bases at V and 4 bases at J, with 14 bases between the two ends. Germline CDR1 LNHDA, CDR2 SQIVND (reference sequence).

This clone has a handful of counts. The chain uses TRBV27 and TRBJ2-7, with 12 bases identical to TRBD1. J was trimmed by 3 bases and V by 5 bases; bases with no gene match: 8. The CDR3 contains 16 residues. Looked up from germline, CDR1 is MNHEY and CDR2 is SMNVEV (reference sequence). CDR3 protein: CASSGGQGALGYEQYF. CDR3 DNA: TGTGCCAGCAGTGGGGGACAGGGGGCGCTCGGCTACGAGCAGTACTTC.

A few counts support this clone. V gene TRBV27 combines with J gene TRBJ1-1; 7 positions match TRBD1. Germline values: CDR1 MNHEY, CDR2 SMNVEV (reference sequence). Losses at the gene ends were 3 bases for V and 2 bases for J; bases not matched to a gene: 6. The CDR3 runs to 15 residues. This chain's CDR3 is CASSFLGQTNTEAFF. Here the CDR3 DNA reads TGTGCCAGCAGTTTTCTGGGACAGACAAACACTGAAGCTTTCTTT.

At least ten counts were recorded for this clone. The chain carries TRBV13 and TRBJ2-7; 11 bases match TRBD2. The germline V gene has CDR1 PRHDT and CDR2 FYEKMQ (reference sequence). CDR3 length: 16 amino acids. The J segment lost 3 bases and the V segment lost 6 bases, leaving 10 bases of the junction unmatched. The CDR3 loop is CASSYALAGGRYEQYF. The DNA for the CDR3 is TGTGCCAGCAGTTATGCGCTAGCGGGAGGTCGCTACGAGCAGTACTTC.

This clone was picked up many times. The chain uses TRBV10-3 and TRBJ2-1, with 11 bases lining up with TRBD2. V trimming: 10 bases; J trimming: 4 bases; junction bases outside the gene matches: 9. The CDR3 covers 15 residues. Germline V gene data show CDR1 as ENHRY and CDR2 as SYGVKD. This CDR3 is CASRQLAGEYNEQFF. CDR3 DNA: TGTGCCAGCAGACAACTAGCGGGAGAGTACAATGAGCAGTTCTTC.

This clone occurred many times. The J gene is TRBJ1-2, the V gene TRBV28, with 7 bases identical to TRBD1. This CDR3 region has 16 residues. The ends lost 5 bases at V and 5 bases at J; junction bases unmatched: 14. CDR1 is MDHEN, CDR2 SYDVKM, per germline. The chain's CDR3 is CASSLLLQGGAYGYTF. As DNA, the CDR3 is TGTGCCAGCAGTCTACTCCTCCAGGGGGGGGCATATGGCTACACCTTC.

The table lists this clone with a few counts. This chain links TRBV2 with TRBJ1-1; TRBD1 might be the D (6 bases). CDR1 and CDR2 (germline): SNHLY, FYNNEI. This CDR3 has 13 amino acids. Trimming removed 6 bases at V and 4 bases at J, with 12 bases between. CDR3 sequence reads: CASRQQGSTEAFF. CDR3 DNA: TGTGCCAGCAGGCAACAGGGATCCACTGAAGCTTTCTTT.

This clone was picked up a small number of times. The same CDR3 also results from other DNA sequences found in this sample. The chain links TRBV29-1 to TRBJ2-1; 11 nucleotides align to TRBD2. The germline V gene has CDR1 SQVTM and CDR2 ANQGSEA. The junction had 22 bases not matched to a gene; V was cut back by 6 bases and J by 0 bases. CDR3 length: 21 residues. The CDR3 sequence: CSVVGTGSGTSGAYSYNEQFF. The CDR3 DNA reads as TGCAGCGTAGTTGGGACAGGGTCCGGGACTAGCGGTGCATACTCCTACAATGAGCAGTTCTTC.